The 29 T cell receptor beta chains below all came from one sample that was sequenced in a study of radiotherapy plus CTLA-4 blockade in lung cancer (dated by TCRdb to 2016 to 2018). Libraries were constructed by the immunoSEQ multiplex PCR assay. Held by TCRdb, this immuneACCESS table contains in-frame sequences only and omits some clones. Under half of the omission traces to an unresolved V gene where checked; the cause of the rest is unknown. This sample holds under 25,000 clones; over 70% were observed only once. The ten largest make up 3.6% of the sample. Specimen: peripheral blood, collected from a patient treated with radiotherapy plus ipilimumab. These receptors all come from a human donor with non-small cell lung cancer who had stable disease on radiotherapy plus ipilimumab.

The chain employs TRBV30 and TRBJ2-7; D tentatively reads TRBD1 or TRBD2 (5 bases each). The length of the CDR3 is 12 residues. Looked up from germline, CDR1 is GTSNPN and CDR2 is SVGIG (reference sequence). V lost 3 bases and J lost 8, with 14 bases in between. The CDR3 here is CAWSRDPPQQYF. DNA of the CDR3: TGTGCCTGGAGCCGGGACCCCCCACAGCAGTACTTC.

V and J are TRBV28 and TRBJ1-4; D might be TRBD1 (5 bases). The CDR3 has 13 residues. Looked up from germline, CDR1 is MDHEN and CDR2 is SYDVKM. CDR3 coding DNA: TGTGGGACCCGGGACTTGGTCATAGAAAAACTGTTTTTT. Amino acid sequence: CGTRDLVIEKLFF. The variable domain in full, with the rest retrieved from reference TRBV28 and TRBJ1-4, is DVKVTQSSRYLVKRTGEKVFLECVQDMDHENMFWYRQDPGLGLRLIYFSYDVKMKEKGDIPEGYSVSREKKERFSLILESASTNQTSMYLCGTRDLVIEKLFFGSGTQLSVL.

This clone has just a few counts. The chain couples TRBV20-1 to TRBJ2-3; D not certain. CDR3 size: 10 residues. Germline lookup yields CDR1 DFQATT and CDR2 SNEGSKA (reference sequence). V shed 6 bases and J shed 8 bases, with 9 bases lying between them. The CDR3 DNA is TGCAGTGCGGTTGGTGGTACGCAGTATTTT. It codes for CSAVGGTQYF.

This CDR3 reads CASSSTGGTGELFF. The CDR3 nucleotides read TGTGCCAGCAGCTCCACGGGAGGCACCGGGGAGCTGTTTTTT. The V and J genes are TRBV7-3 and TRBJ2-2, with TRBD2 matching 7 bases. The CDR3 is made up of 14 amino acids. V was clipped by 4 bases and J by 4 bases; unmatched bases: 3. The germline V gene has CDR1 SGHTA and CDR2 FQGTGA.

The chain links TRBV5-4 to TRBJ2-7; 15 bases align to TRBD2. CDR1 and CDR2 (germline): SGHNT, YYREEE (reference sequence). V trimming: 4 bases; J trimming: 6 bases; junction bases outside the gene matches: 11. This CDR3 contains 17 residues. CDR3 sequence reads: CASSLHGGLAGGGEQYF. The CDR3 DNA sequence: TGTGCCAGCAGCCTCCATGGGGGACTAGCGGGAGGAGGCGAGCAGTACTTC.

The chain combines TRBV5-7 with TRBJ2-3; D perhaps matches TRBD2 (6 bases). TRBV5-7 is designated an ORF whose function remains uncertain. V shed 0 bases and J shed 0 bases, with 11 bases lying between them. CDR3 length: 16 amino acids. CDR3: CASSLGSGTSTDTQYF. CDR3 bases: TGTGCCAGCAGCTTGGGCTCGGGGACTAGCACAGATACGCAGTATTTT.

This sequence joins TRBV25-1 and TRBJ1-3; no firm D call. Per germline, CDR1 MGHDK and CDR2 SYGVNS. This CDR3 is built from 13 residues. V was shortened by 5 bases and J by 3 bases, with 8 bases between the two germline ends. The CDR3 coding sequence is TGTGCCAGCAGTCCCCGGGGTGGAAACACCATATATTTT. Amino acids: CASSPRGGNTIYF. The full variable domain, with the rest looked up from reference TRBV25-1 and TRBJ1-3, is EADIYQTPRYLVIGTGKKITLECSQTMGHDKMYWYQQDPGMELHLIHYSYGVNSTEKGDLSSESTVSRIRTEHFPLTLESARPSHTSQYLCASSPRGGNTIYFGEGSWLTVV.

The gene calls are TRBV30 and TRBJ1-3; D unresolved. V lost 1 base to trimming and J lost 4 bases, with 8 bases between them. CDR1 GTSNPN and CDR2 SVGIG come from the germline V gene (reference sequence). The CDR3 extends over 13 amino acids. Here the CDR3 reads CAWSGDRGNTIYF. CDR3 sequence (DNA): TGTGCCTGGAGTGGGGATAGAGGAAACACCATATATTTT.

This clone came up a few times. The J gene is TRBJ2-3, the V gene TRBV4-2; 12 positions agree with TRBD2. Per germline, CDR1 LGHNA and CDR2 YNFKEQ. After removal of 5 bases from V and 5 bases from J, the junction contained 11 bases not matched to a gene. The CDR3 is 17 residues long. This chain's CDR3 is CASSRRTSGDSGDTQYF. The DNA for the CDR3 is TGTGCCAGCAGCAGACGGACTAGCGGGGATAGTGGAGATACGCAGTATTTT.

The chain is built from TRBV27 and TRBJ2-3; 12 bases fit TRBD2. In germline, CDR1 is MNHEY, CDR2 SMNVEV (reference sequence). The V and J ends lost 6 bases and 1 base, in that order; junction bases with no gene match: 8. There are 17 residues in the CDR3. CDR3 loop: CASRSSGRVWGTDTQYF. CDR3 bases: TGTGCCAGCAGATCTAGCGGGAGGGTTTGGGGCACAGATACGCAGTATTTT.

The rearrangement links TRBV14 to TRBJ2-1; 12 nucleotides match TRBD2. The J segment lost 0 bases and the V segment lost 0 bases, leaving 9 bases of the junction unmatched. This CDR3 has 20 residues. The germline V gene has CDR1 SGHDN and CDR2 FVKESK. The CDR3 sequence: CASSQDGGLAGRGSYNEQFF. In DNA form, the CDR3 reads TGTGCCAGCAGCCAAGATGGTGGACTAGCGGGAAGGGGCTCCTACAATGAGCAGTTCTTC. The variable domain in full, with the rest retrieved from reference TRBV14 and TRBJ2-1, is EAGVTQFPSHSVIEKGQTVTLRCDPISGHDNLYWYRRVMGKEIKFLLHFVKESKQDESGMPNNRFLAERTGGTYSTLKVQPAELEDSGVYFCASSQDGGLAGRGSYNEQFFGPGTRLTVL.

J is TRBJ2-1 and V is TRBV18, with D possibly being TRBD2 (6 bases). This CDR3 is built from 17 residues. Trimming took off 4 bases at V and 0 bases at J, with 16 bases between the two ends. Germline V gives CDR1 KGHSH, CDR2 LQKENI. CDR3 coding DNA: TGTGCCAGCTCACAAGATCTAGCGCAAAACTCCTACAATGAGCAGTTCTTC. The encoded protein is CASSQDLAQNSYNEQFF.

This rearrangement joins TRBV10-1 to TRBJ1-3, with D possibly TRBD1 on 5 matching bases. The CDR3 contains 14 residues. V lost 3 bases, J lost 0 bases, and 6 bases lay in between. The germline CDR1 and CDR2 sequences are WNHNN and SYGVQD (reference sequence). CDR3 protein: CASSDGTSGNTIYF. The CDR3 DNA reads TGCGCCAGCAGTGATGGGACCTCTGGAAACACCATATATTTT.

The rearrangement joins TRBV7-2 to TRBJ2-3, with a weak D call TRBD2 (6 bases). This CDR3 is built from 14 residues. V dropped 3 bases and J dropped 5 bases, with 12 bases sitting between them. In germline, CDR1 is SGHTA, CDR2 FQGNSA. CDR3 in amino acids: CASSLSGVGDTQYF. DNA of the CDR3: TGTGCCAGCAGCTTGTCGGGAGTGGGAGATACGCAGTATTTT.

The chain combines TRBV10-2 with TRBJ1-2; a possible D gene is TRBD1 (5 bases). The CDR3 has 13 residues. Germline V lookup: CDR1 WSHSY, CDR2 SAAADI. DNA of the CDR3: TGCGCAGCAGCGACCGGGGGGAACTATGGCTACACCTTC. It yields the protein CAAATGGNYGYTF.

In its sample, this clone was seen a few times. The chain couples TRBV30 to TRBJ2-7; no definite D call. The CDR3 loop spans 12 amino acids. Germline CDR1 and CDR2: GTSNPN and SVGIG (reference sequence). Trimming pared 5 bases from V and 3 bases from J, leaving 11 bases between. DNA for the CDR3: TGTGCCTGGGGCCCCCCTCACTACGAGCAGTACTTC. Encoded protein: CAWGPPHYEQYF.

V and J are TRBV11-3 and TRBJ2-3, with 10 positions matching TRBD2. Germline loops: CDR1 SGHNT, CDR2 YENEEA. The V and J ends lost 0 bases and 15 bases, in that order; junction bases with no gene match: 9. This CDR3 has 14 residues. The CDR3 reads CASSLEPLAGAFYF. The DNA for the CDR3 is TGTGCCAGCAGCTTAGAACCCCTAGCGGGAGCGTTTTATTTT.

The chain recombines TRBV12-5 with TRBJ2-7; 7 bases are a match to TRBD2. Trimming cost V 5 bases and J 5 bases; bases outside gene matches: 6. From germline, CDR1 is LGHNT and CDR2 FRNRAP. This CDR3 contains 13 residues. CDR3 loop: CASGRSGTNEQYF. The CDR3 bases are TGTGCTAGTGGTCGAAGCGGGACCAACGAGCAGTACTTC.

The chain employs TRBV29-1 and TRBJ2-2; TRBD2 aligns across 10 bases. Germline CDR1 SQVTM, CDR2 ANQGSEA. V gave up 6 bases and J gave up 5 bases; unmatched junction bases: 12. CDR3 length: 16 residues. The DNA for the CDR3 is TGCAGCGTCCAGGTTACTAGCGGGACGGGAACCGGGGAGCTGTTTTTT. This codes for CSVQVTSGTGTGELFF.

In this sample, this clone turned up a few times. The V gene is TRBV25-1, the J gene TRBJ2-7; TRBD1 aligns across 10 bases. CDR3 length: 14 residues. Germline V gene data show CDR1 as MGHDK and CDR2 as SYGVNS. V shed 2 bases, J shed 4 bases, and the junction held 2 bases outside the gene matches. DNA of the CDR3: TGTGCCAGCAGTGAAAGGGGACAGGGGTACGAGCAGTACTTC. Protein product: CASSERGQGYEQYF.

The rearrangement uses TRBV29-1 and TRBJ2-2; D unclear. CDR1 SQVTM and CDR2 ANQGSEA come from the germline V gene. The CDR3 sequence is 11 residues long. CDR3 sequence reads: CTFRGTGELFF. The CDR3 DNA is TGCACTTTTCGCGGCACCGGGGAGCTGTTTTTT.

The chain combines TRBV28 with TRBJ1-2; D might be TRBD1 (6 bases). With 6 bases removed from V and 6 bases from J, the gap between germline ends came to 14 bases. Looked up from germline, CDR1 is MDHEN and CDR2 is SYDVKM. The CDR3 consists of 13 residues. The CDR3 nucleotides read TGTGCCAGCAGCCGGGGGGGCAGAGATGGCTACACCTTC. It specifies CASSRGGRDGYTF.

This chain joins TRBV4-3 and TRBJ2-1; TRBD1 is a possible D gene (5 bases). The CDR3 runs to 14 residues. Germline CDR1 LGHNA, CDR2 YSLEER. Between the trimmed V and J ends, which lost 3 bases and 2 bases, there was a span of 8 bases. The CDR3 DNA is TGCGCCAGCAGCCAGAAGACAGCCTACAATGAGCAGTTCTTC. This sequence encodes CASSQKTAYNEQFF.

The V gene is TRBV6-8, the J gene TRBJ1-5; perhaps TRBD1 as D (6 bases). CDR1 is MNHGY, CDR2 SAAAGT, per germline. V dropped 0 bases and J dropped 6 bases, with 18 bases sitting between them. The CDR3 totals 17 residues. CDR3 DNA sequence: TGTGCCAGCAGTTACTCCCCAGTATCAGGGGTCCGTCAGCCCCAGCATTTT. Translated: CASSYSPVSGVRQPQHF.

This clone was recorded only once. The V gene is TRBV2, the J gene TRBJ1-2, with a weak D call TRBD1 (6 bases). Looked up from germline, CDR1 is SNHLY and CDR2 is FYNNEI. Trimming removed 5 bases from V and 8 bases from J, with 15 bases in between. CDR3 length equals 13 residues. The CDR3 DNA is TGTGCCAGCAGTCAACTACAGGGAAGCGGCTACACCTTC. It is translated as CASSQLQGSGYTF.

This clone was detected once. The chain joins TRBV9 to TRBJ2-3; D is possibly TRBD2 (5 bases). Deletions cut 1 base from V and 5 bases from J, with 11 bases between. The CDR3 is 14 residues long. Per germline, CDR1 SGDLS and CDR2 YYNGEE. In DNA form, the CDR3 reads TGTGCCAGCAGCGTAACGGGGAATAAAGATACGCAGTATTTT. This sequence encodes CASSVTGNKDTQYF. The whole variable domain, remainder taken from reference TRBV9 and TRBJ2-3, is DSGVTQTPKHLITATGQRVTLRCSPRSGDLSVYWYQQSLDQGLQFLIQYYNGEERAKGNILERFSAQQFPDLHSELNLSSLELGDSALYFCASSVTGNKDTQYFGPGTRLTVL.

V is TRBV19 and J is TRBJ2-7; D may be TRBD1 or TRBD2 (7 bases each). Germline values: CDR1 LNHDA, CDR2 SQIVND (reference sequence). This CDR3 has 13 residues. The V gene lost 6 bases and the J gene lost 9 bases, with 18 bases spanning the gap. The CDR3 DNA is TGTGCCAGTAGGCCGGCAGGGGGGGCGAGGCAGTACTTC. This sequence encodes CASRPAGGARQYF.

The sample holds a few counts of this clone. V and J are TRBV7-6 and TRBJ2-1, with D unclear. The CDR3 spans 16 residues. The germline V gene has CDR1 SGHVS and CDR2 FNYEAQ. Trimming shortened V by 1 base and J by 8 bases, and 18 bases separated the two germline ends. This chain's CDR3 is CASSLGVSPTTDEQFF. CDR3 sequence (DNA): TGTGCCAGCAGCTTAGGAGTATCGCCTACGACCGATGAGCAGTTCTTC.

The count of this clone is one. This sequence joins TRBV27 and TRBJ2-1; tentative D call: TRBD1 (6 bases). V lost 4 bases to trimming and J lost 0 bases, with 10 bases between them. The CDR3 sequence is 15 residues long. The germline CDR1 and CDR2 sequences are MNHEY and SMNVEV (reference sequence). In nucleotides, the CDR3 is TGTGCCAGCAGTTGGGACATGATCTCCTACAATGAGCAGTTCTTC. Translation: CASSWDMISYNEQFF.